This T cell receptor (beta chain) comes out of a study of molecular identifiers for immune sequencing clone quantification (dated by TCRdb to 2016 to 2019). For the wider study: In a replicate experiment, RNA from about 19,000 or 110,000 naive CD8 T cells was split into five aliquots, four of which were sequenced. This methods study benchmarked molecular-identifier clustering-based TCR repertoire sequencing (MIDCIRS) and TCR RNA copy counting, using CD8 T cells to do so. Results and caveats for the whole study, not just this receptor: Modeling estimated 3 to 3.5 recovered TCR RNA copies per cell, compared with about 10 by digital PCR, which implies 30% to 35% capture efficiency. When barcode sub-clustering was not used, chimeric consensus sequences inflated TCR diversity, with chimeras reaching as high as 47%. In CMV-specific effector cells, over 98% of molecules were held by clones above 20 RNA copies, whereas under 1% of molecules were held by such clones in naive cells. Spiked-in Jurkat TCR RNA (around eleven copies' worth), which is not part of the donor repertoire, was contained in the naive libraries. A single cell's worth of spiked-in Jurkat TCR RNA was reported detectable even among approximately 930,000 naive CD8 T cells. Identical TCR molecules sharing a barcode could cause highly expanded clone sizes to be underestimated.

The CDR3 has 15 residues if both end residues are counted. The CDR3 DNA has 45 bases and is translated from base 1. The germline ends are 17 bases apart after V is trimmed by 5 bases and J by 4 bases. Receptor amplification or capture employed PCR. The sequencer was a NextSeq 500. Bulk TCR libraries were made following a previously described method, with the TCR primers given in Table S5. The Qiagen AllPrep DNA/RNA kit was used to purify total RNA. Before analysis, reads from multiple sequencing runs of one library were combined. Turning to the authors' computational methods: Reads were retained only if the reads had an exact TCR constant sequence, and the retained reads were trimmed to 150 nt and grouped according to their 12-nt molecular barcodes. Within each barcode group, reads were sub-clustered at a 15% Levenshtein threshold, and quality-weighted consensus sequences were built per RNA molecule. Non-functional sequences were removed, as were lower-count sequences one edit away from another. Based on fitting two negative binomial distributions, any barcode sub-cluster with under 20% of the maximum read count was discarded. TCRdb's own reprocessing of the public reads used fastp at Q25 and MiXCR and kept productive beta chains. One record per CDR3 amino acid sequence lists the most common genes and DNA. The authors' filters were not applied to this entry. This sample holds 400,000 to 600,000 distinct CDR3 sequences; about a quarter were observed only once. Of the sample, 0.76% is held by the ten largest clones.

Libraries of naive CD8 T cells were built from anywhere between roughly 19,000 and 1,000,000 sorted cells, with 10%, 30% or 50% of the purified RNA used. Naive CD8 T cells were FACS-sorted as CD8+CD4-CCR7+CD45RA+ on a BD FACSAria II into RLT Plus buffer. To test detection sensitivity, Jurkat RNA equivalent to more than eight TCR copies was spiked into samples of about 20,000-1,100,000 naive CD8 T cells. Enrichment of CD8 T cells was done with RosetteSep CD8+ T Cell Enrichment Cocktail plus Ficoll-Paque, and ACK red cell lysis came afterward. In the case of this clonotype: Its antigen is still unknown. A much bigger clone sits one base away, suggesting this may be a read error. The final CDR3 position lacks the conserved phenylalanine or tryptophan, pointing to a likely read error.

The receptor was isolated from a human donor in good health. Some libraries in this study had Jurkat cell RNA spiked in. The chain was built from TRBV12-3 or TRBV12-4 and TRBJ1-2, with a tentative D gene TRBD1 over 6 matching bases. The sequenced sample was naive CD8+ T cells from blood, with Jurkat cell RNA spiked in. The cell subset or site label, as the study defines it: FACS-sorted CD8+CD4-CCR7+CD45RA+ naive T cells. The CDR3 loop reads CASSAPDRPSYGYTS. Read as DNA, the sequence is TGTGCCAGCAGTGCCCCTGACAGGCCCAGCTATGGCTACACCTCC.